Shown below are 30 T cell receptor beta chains from a single sample sequenced in a study of blood T cells in healthy people across ages. For the second PCR, which ran for roughly 7 to 11 cycles, a sample-barcoded 5' primer and a J-beta primer mix were used. In TCRdb, the 5' RACE reads were re-called with MiXCR into one record per CDR3 protein. The profile shows some 370,000 distinct CDR3 sequences, 50% to 60% of them singletons. The sample comprised blood. The origin of the receptors is a man aged 55 to 70 in good health.

This clonotype came up a few times. V is TRBV2 and J is TRBJ1-1, with D possibly being TRBD1 (6 bases). V was clipped by 4 bases and J by 1 base, with 16 bases between them. CDR3 length equals 16 residues. Germline V gene data show CDR1 as SNHLY and CDR2 as FYNNEI. In nucleotides, the CDR3 is TGTGCCAGCAGTGTTACTTCCGGGACAAAGAACACTGAAGCTTTCTTT. Residues: CASSVTSGTKNTEAFF. Based on the CDR3 plus reference TRBV2 and TRBJ1-1, the full variable domain is EPEVTQTPSHQVTQMGQEVILRCVPISNHLYFYWYRQILGQKVEFLVSFYNNEISEKSEIFDDQFSVERPDGSNFTLKIRSTKLEDSAMYFCASSVTSGTKNTEAFFGQGTRLTVV.

The V gene is TRBV27, the J gene TRBJ2-5; 7 bases fit TRBD2. Near its end, the DNA agrees better with TRBJ2-7, so the J call may be wrong. Per the germline V gene, CDR1 is MNHEY and CDR2 is SMNVEV (reference sequence). CDR3 length: 17 amino acids. The CDR3 DNA follows: TGTGCCAGCAGTTTAGCCCCGGGAGGAGCGGCCGCCTACGAGCAGTACTTC. This codes for CASSLAPGGAAAYEQYF.

With regard to this clonotype: The junction and the germline gene differ at one end; a read error may be behind it. The rearrangement uses TRBV7-2 and TRBJ2-2; D ambiguous. Germline V gene data show CDR1 as SGHTA and CDR2 as FQGNSA. The CDR3 covers 13 residues. The CDR3 region has the DNA TGTGCCAGCTGCTTCAGCCCCACCGGGGAGCTGTTTTTT. This sequence encodes CASCFSPTGELFF.

This clonotype was recorded a few times. The chain employs TRBV20-1 and TRBJ1-2, with D uncertain. The CDR3 runs to 14 residues. Germline V lookup: CDR1 DFQATT, CDR2 SNEGSKA (reference sequence). Trimming took 5 bases from V and 4 from J, leaving 17 bases between them. The CDR3 protein is CSAVWLAGSYGYTF. CDR3 bases: TGCAGTGCTGTATGGTTGGCGGGTAGCTATGGCTACACCTTC.

This rearrangement joins TRBV2 to TRBJ2-5, with TRBD1 matching over 9 bases. The length of the CDR3 is 14 residues. Germline V gene sequence: CDR1 SNHLY, CDR2 FYNNEI. V trimming: 7 bases; J trimming: 5 bases; junction bases outside the gene matches: 8. The CDR3 spells CASKDRGVQETQYF. CDR3 nucleotide sequence: TGTGCCAGCAAGGACAGGGGTGTCCAGGAGACCCAGTACTTC.

The chain uses TRBV5-1 and TRBJ2-3; D is uncertain. Trimming left V 4 bases short and J 4 bases short, with 10 bases between. The length of the CDR3 is 13 residues. Germline V gene sequence: CDR1 SGHRS, CDR2 YFSETQ. The CDR3 protein is CASSPTLADTQYF. DNA for the CDR3: TGCGCCAGCAGCCCGACTCTGGCAGATACGCAGTATTTT.

This clonotype has just a few counts. The chain employs TRBV4-2 and TRBJ2-5; 15 bases fit TRBD2. The V segment lost 0 bases and the J segment 2 bases; nucleotides outside the gene matches: 7. The CDR3 spans 19 residues. Germline CDR1 and CDR2: LGHNA and YNFKEQ. The CDR3 spells CASSQEGLAGGGQQETQYF. CDR3 DNA: TGTGCCAGCAGCCAAGAAGGACTAGCGGGAGGGGGCCAACAAGAGACCCAGTACTTC.

This clonotype was observed a few times. J is TRBJ2-7 and V is TRBV20-1; possible D gene TRBD2, 6 bases. V was shortened by 6 bases and J by 7 bases, with 13 bases between the two germline ends. Germline CDR1 reads DFQATT; CDR2 reads SNEGSKA (reference sequence). The CDR3 is made up of 11 amino acids. The CDR3 region has the DNA TGCAGTGCGTTCACTAGCAGAGAGCAGTACTTC. It is translated as CSAFTSREQYF.

The chain combines TRBV11-2 with TRBJ1-1; 7 bases agree with TRBD1. CDR1 and CDR2 (germline): SGHAT, FQNNGV. This CDR3 region has 13 residues. Trimming at V came to 5 bases and at J to 7 bases, leaving 7 bases not matched to a gene. CDR3 DNA sequence: TGTGCCAGCAGCCCGGGACAGAGAATTGAAGCTTTCTTT. Translating it yields CASSPGQRIEAFF.

This chain connects TRBV10-1 to TRBJ2-2; no reliable D call. The CDR3 sequence is 13 residues long. Germline CDR1 is WNHNN and CDR2 is SYGVQD (reference sequence). Deletions cut 0 bases from V and 6 bases from J, with 5 bases between. CDR3 region: CASSESGSGELFF. CDR3 coding DNA: TGCGCCAGCAGTGAGTCCGGTTCCGGGGAGCTGTTTTTT.

The chain recombines TRBV7-2 with TRBJ2-6; TRBD1 matches at 11 bases. Looked up from germline, CDR1 is SGHTA and CDR2 is FQGNSA. The CDR3 is made up of 17 amino acids. J was trimmed by 2 bases and V by 5 bases; bases with no gene match: 5. The CDR3 DNA reads TGTGCCAGCAGCCCGCAGGGACAGGGGGCTGGGGCCAACGTCCTGACTTTC. Amino acid sequence: CASSPQGQGAGANVLTF.

This clonotype was seen a few times. J is TRBJ1-1 and V is TRBV28; maybe TRBD1 (5 bases). V gave up 5 bases and J gave up 5 bases, with 15 bases separating them. This CDR3 is built from 14 residues. CDR1 and CDR2 (germline): MDHEN, SYDVKM. CDR3 sequence reads: CASSVPGLGTEAFF. As DNA, the CDR3 is TGTGCCAGCAGTGTCCCGGGACTGGGGACTGAAGCTTTCTTT.

This sequence joins TRBV12-3 or TRBV12-4 and TRBJ1-1; D uncertain. V was pared by 8 bases and J by 1 base, with 5 bases between. CDR3 length equals 11 residues. The CDR3 loop is CASARNTEAFF. DNA for the CDR3: TGTGCCAGCGCCCGGAACACTGAAGCTTTCTTT.

This clonotype was counted many times. A much larger clone differs from this one at a single base, so this may be a read error. This chain connects TRBV29-1 to TRBJ1-2, with D possibly TRBD1 on 5 matching bases. The CDR3 has 14 residues. The germline gives CDR1 SQVTM, CDR2 ANQGSEA. V lost 4 bases and J 2 bases, leaving 14 bases between the germline ends. CDR3 sequence (DNA): TGCAGCGTTGGTGTGGGACGGGCCAACTATGGCTACACCTTC. Translation: CSVGVGRANYGYTF.

This chain links TRBV5-1 with TRBJ2-5; D is unclear. The germline gives CDR1 SGHRS, CDR2 YFSETQ. This CDR3 region has 15 residues. The V end lost 2 bases, the J end lost 2 bases, and 13 bases lay between the germline ends. The CDR3 DNA reads TGCGCCAGCAGCTTCCCCCCCAGACGGCAAGAGACCCAGTACTTC. This codes for CASSFPPRRQETQYF.

This rearrangement joins TRBV10-3 to TRBJ1-2; D not resolved. Looked up from germline, CDR1 is ENHRY and CDR2 is SYGVKD. The V end was cut by 8 bases, the J end by 8 bases, with 12 bases between. The CDR3 runs 11 residues. The CDR3 DNA reads TGTGCCATCGCCAGCGGAGGCGGCTACACCTTC. Protein sequence: CAIASGGGYTF.

The V gene is TRBV20-1, the J gene TRBJ1-6; no clear D. V was shortened by 8 bases and J by 6 bases, with 8 bases between the two germline ends. CDR1 DFQATT and CDR2 SNEGSKA come from the germline V gene (reference sequence). The CDR3 sequence is 11 residues long. CDR3 in amino acids: CSPNPNSPLHF. The CDR3 DNA reads as TGCAGTCCCAACCCTAATTCACCCCTCCACTTT.

This clonotype was found a few times. The chain has TRBV6-5 and TRBJ2-1, with D possibly TRBD2 on 5 matching bases. This CDR3 has 14 residues. V lost 3 bases and J 7 bases, leaving 13 bases between the germline ends. CDR1 MNHEY and CDR2 SVGAGI come from the germline V gene. CDR3 coding DNA: TGTGCCAGCAGTTATACGGCGGGTGGGAATGAGCAGTTCTTC. The encoded protein is CASSYTAGGNEQFF.

This clonotype appeared a single time. The junction does not match germline at one end; this may be a read error. V usage is TRBV12-3 or TRBV12-4 and J usage is TRBJ2-5; D tentatively fits TRBD1 or TRBD2 (6 bases each). CDR3 length equals 14 residues. In DNA form, the CDR3 reads TGTGCCAGCAGCGCGGGACAATCCGGAGAGACCCGGTACTTC. It specifies CASSAGQSGETRYF.

J is TRBJ2-7 and V is TRBV4-3; the match to TRBD2 covers 9 bases. Matching the DNA end better, TRBJ2-1 makes the J call doubtful. CDR1 LGHNA and CDR2 YSLEER come from the germline V gene. The CDR3 contains 16 residues. The CDR3 sequence is CASSSALAGTGDEQFF. The CDR3 DNA is TGCGCCAGCAGCTCAGCCCTAGCGGGAACGGGCGATGAGCAGTTCTTC.

The V gene is TRBV10-3, the J gene TRBJ2-4; maybe TRBD1 (5 bases). The J call may be mistaken, given a closer DNA end match to TRBJ2-7. The CDR3 sequence is 14 residues long. Germline V gene lookup returns CDR1 ENHRY and CDR2 SYGVKD. The CDR3 spells CATKRGTETYEQYF. Here the CDR3 DNA reads TGTGCCACCAAAAGGGGTACAGAAACCTACGAGCAGTACTTC.

This sequence joins TRBV29-1 and TRBJ2-3; 9 bases agree with TRBD1. With 3 bases clipped from V and 1 base from J, the junction kept 5 bases outside the gene matches. Germline loops: CDR1 SQVTM, CDR2 ANQGSEA. The CDR3 spans 15 residues. The CDR3, as DNA: TGCAGCGTTGAGCCCCGGGACAGGGGCACAGATACGCAGTATTTT. Encoded protein: CSVEPRDRGTDTQYF.

V and J are TRBV6-1 and TRBJ2-3; D is unresolved. V was trimmed by 0 bases and J by 1 base, leaving 14 bases between them. Germline loops: CDR1 MNHNS, CDR2 SASEGT. The CDR3 spans 17 residues. The CDR3 protein is CASSEARFSDGTDTQYF. CDR3 DNA sequence: TGTGCCAGCAGTGAAGCAAGATTCTCAGACGGCACAGATACGCAGTATTTT.

This clonotype was seen more than once but under ten times. The V gene is TRBV4-2, the J gene TRBJ2-5; TRBD1 matches 11 bases. Germline CDR1 LGHNA, CDR2 YNFKEQ. The V gene end was trimmed by 0 bases and the J gene end by 11 bases; junction bases not matched to a gene: 8. The CDR3 runs 15 residues. The CDR3 DNA is TGTGCCAGCAGCCAAGAAGGACAGGGGGCGGGGGAGCAGTACTTC. It specifies CASSQEGQGAGEQYF.

V and J are TRBV7-2 and TRBJ1-2, with 8 bases lining up with TRBD1. CDR1 and CDR2 (germline): SGHTA, FQGNSA. Germline trimming cut 6 bases from V and 7 bases from J; bases unmatched to any gene: 7. The CDR3 loop spans 13 amino acids. CDR3 sequence (DNA): TGTGCCAGCAGTAGCCAGGGGGCGCTTGGCTACACCTTC. Its translation is CASSSQGALGYTF.

This clonotype appeared many times. The rearrangement links TRBV4-3 to TRBJ2-7; TRBD2 aligns across 8 bases. CDR3 length equals 15 residues. The germline V gene encodes CDR1 LGHNA and CDR2 YSLEER. V was clipped by 4 bases and J by 3 bases; unmatched bases: 8. This CDR3 is CASSRGLAGFYEQYF. The CDR3 nucleotides are TGCGCCAGCAGCCGCGGCCTAGCGGGCTTCTACGAGCAGTACTTC.

This clonotype was found a few times. CDR3 sequence (DNA): TGTGCCAGCAGCCCGTTTAGCCCTGGGGGATCCTACAATGAGCAGTTCTTC. It is translated as CASSPFSPGGSYNEQFF. The chain is built from TRBV11-2 and TRBJ2-1; TRBD1 or TRBD2 may be the D gene (5 bases each). Germline CDR1 and CDR2: SGHAT and FQNNGV. V was shortened by 5 bases and J by 1 base, with 18 bases between the two germline ends. This CDR3 comprises 17 residues.

The chain employs TRBV7-9 and TRBJ2-1; 12 nucleotides match TRBD1. Trimming took 5 bases from V and 8 from J; bases not matched to a gene: 13. CDR1 is SEHNR and CDR2 is FQNEAQ in the germline V gene (reference sequence). This CDR3 spans 17 amino acids. The CDR3 DNA reads as TGTGCCAGCAGCGCCTCCGGGACAGGGGGCTTCTGGGATGAGCAGTTCTTC. Translating it yields CASSASGTGGFWDEQFF.

This clonotype was counted between two and nine times. This chain links TRBV29-1 with TRBJ2-7, with 9 bases matching TRBD1. There are 14 residues in the CDR3. V trimming: 4 bases; J trimming: 2 bases; junction bases outside the gene matches: 6. CDR1 SQVTM and CDR2 ANQGSEA come from the germline V gene. The CDR3 loop reads CSVVGDRGTYEQYF. The DNA of the CDR3 is TGCAGCGTTGTAGGAGACAGGGGGACCTACGAGCAGTACTTC.

The chain recombines TRBV11-1 with TRBJ2-1; possibly TRBD2 for D (7 bases). V was clipped by 5 bases and J by 1 base, with 18 bases between them. The CDR3 has 17 residues. Germline V CDR1 and CDR2: SGHAT, FQDESV (reference sequence). This CDR3 reads CASSTQGGRASYNEQFF. In nucleotides, the CDR3 is TGTGCCAGCAGCACCCAAGGGGGGAGGGCGTCCTACAATGAGCAGTTCTTC.